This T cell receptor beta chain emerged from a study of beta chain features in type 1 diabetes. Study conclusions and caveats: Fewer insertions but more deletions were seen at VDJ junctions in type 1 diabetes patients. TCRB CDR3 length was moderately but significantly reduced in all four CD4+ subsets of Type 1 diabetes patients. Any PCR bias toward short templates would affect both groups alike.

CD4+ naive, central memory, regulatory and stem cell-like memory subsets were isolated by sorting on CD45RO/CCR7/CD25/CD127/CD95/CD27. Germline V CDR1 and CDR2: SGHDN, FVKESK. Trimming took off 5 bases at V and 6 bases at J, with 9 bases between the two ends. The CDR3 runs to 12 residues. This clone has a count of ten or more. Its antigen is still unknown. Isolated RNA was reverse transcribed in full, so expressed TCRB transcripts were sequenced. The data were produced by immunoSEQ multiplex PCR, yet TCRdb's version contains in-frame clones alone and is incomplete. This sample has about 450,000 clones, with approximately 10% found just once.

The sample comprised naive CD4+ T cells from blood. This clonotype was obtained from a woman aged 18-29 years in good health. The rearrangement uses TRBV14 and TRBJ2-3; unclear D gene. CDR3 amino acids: CASSATLDTQYF. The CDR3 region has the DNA TGTGCCAGCAGCGCGACGCTGGATACGCAGTATTTT.